The text below deals with one T cell receptor (beta chain). Its antigen is unknown. The data stem from a study of T-cell reconstitution after alpha-beta-depleted transplantation in children. Study-wide points: Several hundred expanded graft clones reportedly gave rise to the alpha-beta T cells present about two months after transplant. In some patients, recipient T cells and intrathymic progenitors surviving conditioning explained high day-60 diversity. The authors attributed T-cell counts and diversity one year after transplant mostly to newly produced T cells.

Construction of the TCRbeta library involved unique molecular identifiers. TCRdb itself ran the PCR reads through MiXCR, one entry per CDR3 protein. The table has hundreds of thousands of distinct CDR3 sequences, 23% seen once; the top ten hold approximately 14%. The sample in question was PBMCs, mostly from graft donor cells, obtained 360 days after TCRalphabeta/CD19-depleted stem cell transplant. The clonotype was recovered from a boy less than two years old who had a stem cell transplant for acute myeloid leukemia, so the T cells may come from the graft donor.

Here the CDR3 DNA reads TGCGCCAGCGGATTAGACGTATTCTCCTACGAGCAGTACTTC. It codes for CASGLDVFSYEQYF. This chain joins TRBV4-3 and TRBJ2-7; no clear D. Per germline, CDR1 LGHNA and CDR2 YSLEER. There are 14 residues in the CDR3. The V and J ends lost 8 bases and 0 bases respectively, with 14 bases between them.